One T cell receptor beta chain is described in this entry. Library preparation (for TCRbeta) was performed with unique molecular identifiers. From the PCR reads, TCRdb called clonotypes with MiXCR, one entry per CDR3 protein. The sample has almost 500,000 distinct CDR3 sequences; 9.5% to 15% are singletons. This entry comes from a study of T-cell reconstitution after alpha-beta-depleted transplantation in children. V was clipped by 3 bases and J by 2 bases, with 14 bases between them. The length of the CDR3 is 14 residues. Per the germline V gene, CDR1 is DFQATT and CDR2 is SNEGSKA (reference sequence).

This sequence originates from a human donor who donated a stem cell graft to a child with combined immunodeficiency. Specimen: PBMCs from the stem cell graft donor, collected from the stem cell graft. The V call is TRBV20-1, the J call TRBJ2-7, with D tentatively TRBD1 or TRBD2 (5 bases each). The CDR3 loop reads CSASDRDPTYEQYF. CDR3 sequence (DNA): TGCAGTGCTAGCGACCGGGACCCCACCTACGAGCAGTACTTC.